This T cell receptor (beta chain) came from a study of shared clonotypes between healthy human individuals. At the level of the study: A donor's plate count was three for CD4 naive and three for CD4 memory; CD8 naive had two and CD8 memory one.

Concerning this clone itself: Its antigen is still unknown.

The ends lost 4 bases at V and 6 bases at J; junction bases unmatched: 10. Germline assignment: CDR1 SQVTM and CDR2 ANQGSEA. The CDR3 consists of 15 residues. In the study's own analysis: Junction-only immunoSEQ sequences carried no quality scores, so filtering differed. TCRdb's copy holds only in-frame clones and misses some; the assay was immunoSEQ multiplex PCR. The DNA gave D and trimming, while V, J and clone size come from that table. Of hundreds of thousands of clones listed, more than 70% are singletons. The study, taken as a whole, reports: Among donors, clonotype sharing was expected to be affected by sequencing depth.

The specimen was memory CD4+ T cells sorted from blood. Subset of the sample: CD45RA-negative fraction. The receptor comes from a woman between 25 and 40 years old in good health. The chain joins TRBV29-1 to TRBJ2-1, with TRBD2 matching 9 bases. The CDR3 nucleotides read TGCAGCGTTGTGGCCAACTTGCGGGAGGGCAATGAGCAGTTCTTC. As protein: CSVVANLREGNEQFF.